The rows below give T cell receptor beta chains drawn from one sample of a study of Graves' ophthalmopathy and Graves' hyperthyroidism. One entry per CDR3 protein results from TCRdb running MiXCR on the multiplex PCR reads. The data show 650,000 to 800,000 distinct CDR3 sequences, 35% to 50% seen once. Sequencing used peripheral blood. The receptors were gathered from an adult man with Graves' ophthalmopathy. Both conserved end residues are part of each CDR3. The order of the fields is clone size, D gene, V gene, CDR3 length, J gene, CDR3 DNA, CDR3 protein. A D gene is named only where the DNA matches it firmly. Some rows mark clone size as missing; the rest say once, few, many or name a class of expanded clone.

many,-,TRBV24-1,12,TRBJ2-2,TGTGCCACCAGGGGGGAAGACTCGGCGCTGTTTTTT,CATRGEDSALFF
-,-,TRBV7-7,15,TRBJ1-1,TGTGTTGGTAGGGCGGTGGGCTTCGATGGCACTGAAGCTTTCTTT,CVGRAVGFDGTEAFF
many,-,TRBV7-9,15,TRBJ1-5,TGTGCCAGCAGCTTAGGGGTTAGTAGCAATCAGCCCCAGCATTTT,CASSLGVSSNQPQHF
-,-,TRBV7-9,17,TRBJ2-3,TGTGCCAGCAGCCCGGGGACGGATCAGGGAGGCACAGATACGCAGTATTTT,CASSPGTDQGGTDTQYF
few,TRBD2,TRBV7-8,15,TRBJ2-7,TGTGCCAGCAGCTTCTCTAGCGGGGGATCCTACGAGCAGTACTTC,CASSFSSGGSYEQYF
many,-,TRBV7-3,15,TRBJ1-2,TGTGCCAGCAGCTTAAATCGGGACGGCAACTATGGCTACACCTTC,CASSLNRDGNYGYTF
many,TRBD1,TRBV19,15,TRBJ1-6,TGTGCCAGTAGTACCGACAGGGTAAATAATTCACCCCTCCACTTT,CASSTDRVNNSPLHF
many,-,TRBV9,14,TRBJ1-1,TGTGCCAGCAGCGTTTCCGGACAGTACACTGAAGCTTTCTTT,CASSVSGQYTEAFF
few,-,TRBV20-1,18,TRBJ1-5,TGCAGTGCTAGAGATCGAGCCGTCAGAGGACATAGCAATCAGCCCCAGCATTTT,CSARDRAVRGHSNQPQHF
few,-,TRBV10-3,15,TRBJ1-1,TGTGCCAGCAGTCCCCGTGGGGGGTGGAACACTGAAGCTTTCTTT,CASSPRGGWNTEAFF
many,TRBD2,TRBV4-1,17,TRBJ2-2,TGCGCCAGCAGCCAAGTTGGGACTAGCGGGAGGGGGAGGGAGCTGTTTTTT,CASSQVGTSGRGRELFF
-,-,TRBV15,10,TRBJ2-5,TGTGCCACCAGCAGGGGAGGACAGTACTTC,CATSRGGQYF
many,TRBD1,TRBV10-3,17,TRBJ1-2,TGTGCCATCAGTGAGTCCCCGGGACAGGGGGCGGATTATGGCTACACCTTC,CAISESPGQGADYGYTF
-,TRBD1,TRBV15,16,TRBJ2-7,TGTGCCACCAGCGTTGAGCCGGGACAGGGGGACTACGAGCAGTACTTC,CATSVEPGQGDYEQYF
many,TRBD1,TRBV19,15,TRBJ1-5,TGTGCCAGTAGTAGGCTGACAGGGGGCAATCAGCCCCAGCATTTT,CASSRLTGGNQPQHF
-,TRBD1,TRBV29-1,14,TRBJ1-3,TGCAGCTCATCCGGGACAGGGATTGGAAACACCATATATTTT,CSSSGTGIGNTIYF
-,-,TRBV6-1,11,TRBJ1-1,TGTGCCAGCACCGACGGAGCTGAAGCTTTCTTT,CASTDGAEAFF
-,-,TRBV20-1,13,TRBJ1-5,TGCAGTGCGAACAAGCGGGCAGGAGAGACCCAGCATTTT,CSANKRAGETQHF
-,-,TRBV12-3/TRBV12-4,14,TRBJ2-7,TGTGCCAGCAGTATCACAGGGATTTCCTACGAGCAGTACTTC,CASSITGISYEQYF
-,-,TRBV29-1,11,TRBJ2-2,TGCAGCGTTGGTAAATCCGGGGAGCTGTTTTTT,CSVGKSGELFF
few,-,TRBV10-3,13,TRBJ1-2,TGTGCCAGCACCCCGGGAGGGTACTATGGCTACACCTTC,CASTPGGYYGYTF
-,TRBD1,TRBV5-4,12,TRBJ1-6,TGTGCCAGCAGCCCCCCCGGGACAGGCATCCACTTT,CASSPPGTGIHF
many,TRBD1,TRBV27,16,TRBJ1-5,TGTGCCAGCAGTCAAAGCGGGACAGGTTACAATCAGCCCCAGCATTTT,CASSQSGTGYNQPQHF
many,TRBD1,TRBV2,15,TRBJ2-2,TGTGCCAGCAGTCCACTGACAGGGGGCATCGGGGAGCTGTTTTTT,CASSPLTGGIGELFF
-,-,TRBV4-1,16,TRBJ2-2,TGCGCCAGCAACCCTGAGTGGCAGGGAAGCACCGGGGAGCTGTTTTTT,CASNPEWQGSTGELFF
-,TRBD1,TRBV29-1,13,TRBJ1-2,TGCAGTTCTAATCCGACAGGGAACTATGGCTACACCTTC,CSSNPTGNYGYTF
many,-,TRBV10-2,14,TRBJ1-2,TGCGCCAGCACCCCGGACGGAGCTAACTATGGCTACACCTTC,CASTPDGANYGYTF
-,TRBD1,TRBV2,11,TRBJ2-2,TGTGCCAGTACTAAAACAGGGGAGCCGTTTTTT,CASTKTGEPFF
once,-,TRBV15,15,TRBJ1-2,TGTGCCAACAGCAGAGGAAGAGGCCCTAACTATGGCTACACCTTC,CANSRGRGPNYGYTF
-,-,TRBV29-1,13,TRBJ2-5,TGCAGCTTGGACAGACCATCCCAAGAGACCCAGTACTTC,CSLDRPSQETQYF
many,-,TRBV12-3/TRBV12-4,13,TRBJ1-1,TGTGCCAGCAGTACGGGACTGGGGGCTGAAGCTTTCTTT,CASSTGLGAEAFF
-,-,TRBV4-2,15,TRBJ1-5,TGTGCCAGCAGCCAAGCGACCGGGAGACAAGAGACCCAGCATTTT,CASSQATGRQETQHF
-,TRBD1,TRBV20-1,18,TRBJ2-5,TGCAGTGCTAGAGATCGGAAGGGGGCCTATCAGCCCCAAGAGACCCAGTACTTC,CSARDRKGAYQPQETQYF
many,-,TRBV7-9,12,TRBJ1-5,TGTGCCAGCAGCGCGACGAATCAGCCCCAGCATTTT,CASSATNQPQHF
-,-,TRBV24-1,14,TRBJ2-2,TGTGCCACCAGTGACCGGACCACCGGCGGGGAGCTGTTTTTT,CATSDRTTGGELFF
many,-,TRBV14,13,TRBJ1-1,TGTGCCAGCAGCCGAATGACGGGGACTGAAGCTTTCTTT,CASSRMTGTEAFF
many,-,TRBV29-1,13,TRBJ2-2,TGCAGCGTTCTGGTGGTGTACACCGGGGAGCTGTTTTTT,CSVLVVYTGELFF
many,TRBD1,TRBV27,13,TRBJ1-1,TGTGCCAGCAGTCCCAGGGGGCGGCCTGAAGCTTTCTTT,CASSPRGRPEAFF
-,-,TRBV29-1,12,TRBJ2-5,TGCACCGGGACTGTCCCGCAAGAGACCCAGTACTTC,CTGTVPQETQYF
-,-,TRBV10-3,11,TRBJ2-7,TGTACCAGCAGTAACAGTTACGAGCAGTACTTC,CTSSNSYEQYF
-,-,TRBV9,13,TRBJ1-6,TGTGCCAGTAGCGGTCAGGGAAGCTCACCCCTCCACTTT,CASSGQGSSPLHF
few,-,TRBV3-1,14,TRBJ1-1,TGTGCCAGCAGCCTATCGACAGGTCGTACTGAAGCTTTCTTT,CASSLSTGRTEAFF
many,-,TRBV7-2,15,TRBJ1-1,TGTGCCAGCAGCTTATTTCCAGGGACGAACACTGAAGCTTTCTTT,CASSLFPGTNTEAFF
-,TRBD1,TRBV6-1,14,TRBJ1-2,TGTGCCAGCATCCTGTCTCCGGGGACAGGGGGCTACACCTTC,CASILSPGTGGYTF
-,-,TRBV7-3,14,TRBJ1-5,TGTGCCAGCAGCCAGGAGGAGGGCTGGCAGCCCCAGCATTTT,CASSQEEGWQPQHF
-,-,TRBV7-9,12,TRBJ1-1,TGTGCCAGCAGCCCCTGTATCACTGAAGCTTTCTTT,CASSPCITEAFF
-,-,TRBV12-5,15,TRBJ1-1,TGTGCTAGTGGTCCGCAGGGGACCCCCAACACTGAAGCTTTCTTT,CASGPQGTPNTEAFF
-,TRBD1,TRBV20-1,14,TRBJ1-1,TGCAGTGCTAGAACAGGACAGGGCGACACTGAAGCTTTCTTT,CSARTGQGDTEAFF
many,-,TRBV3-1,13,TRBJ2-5,TGTGCCAGCAGCCAAGCGGGCCAAGAGACCCAGTACTTC,CASSQAGQETQYF
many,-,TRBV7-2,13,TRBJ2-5,TGTGCCAGCAGCTTTGAAGCCCAAGAGACCCAGTACTTC,CASSFEAQETQYF
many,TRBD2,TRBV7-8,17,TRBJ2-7,TGTGCCAGCAGCCCAGGAGTGTGGGAGGGCAGAACCTACGAGCAGTACTTC,CASSPGVWEGRTYEQYF